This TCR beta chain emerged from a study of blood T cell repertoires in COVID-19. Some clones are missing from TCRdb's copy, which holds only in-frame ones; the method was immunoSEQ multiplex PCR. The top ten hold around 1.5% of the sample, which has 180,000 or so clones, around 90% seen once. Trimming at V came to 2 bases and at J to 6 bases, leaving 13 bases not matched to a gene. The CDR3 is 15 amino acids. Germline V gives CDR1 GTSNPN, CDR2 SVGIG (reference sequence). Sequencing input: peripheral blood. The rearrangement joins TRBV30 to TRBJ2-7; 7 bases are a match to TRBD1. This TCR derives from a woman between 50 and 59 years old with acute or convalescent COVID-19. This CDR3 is CAWSSPADRAIEQYF. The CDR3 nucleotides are TGTGCCTGGAGTTCCCCCGCCGACAGGGCGATCGAGCAGTACTTC.